This T cell receptor (beta chain) was identified in a study of T cell changes during pregnancy in multiple sclerosis. Germline loops: CDR1 KGHSH, CDR2 LQKENI. The V end lost 6 bases, the J end lost 5 bases, and 18 bases lay between the germline ends. The CDR3 runs to 15 residues. Profiled with immunoSEQ multiplex PCR; TCRdb holds only in-frame clones, not every one. This table has more than 45,000 clones, about 92% appearing once. Sequencing used CD8+ T cells from peripheral blood mononuclear cells, obtained in the second trimester of pregnancy. The chain is built from TRBV18 and TRBJ2-3; possible D gene TRBD2, 5 bases. The clonotype was recovered from a female donor with multiple sclerosis, enrolled in a pregnancy study. The CDR3 bases are TGTGCCAGCTCTTTCGGCGAGGGTCTAGGAGATACGCAGTATTTT. Protein sequence: CASSFGEGLGDTQYF.